Each of the 32 T cell receptor beta chains below was sequenced from the same sample in a study of CD8+ T cells in alopecia areata. cDNA serving as the sequencing template came from extracted, reverse transcribed RNA. Some clones are missing from TCRdb's copy, which holds only in-frame ones; the method was immunoSEQ multiplex PCR. The sample comprises roughly 76,000 clones, around 30% of which are singletons, and just under 15% rests with the top ten. Documented treatment: oral pan-JAK inhibitor, 5-10 mg twice daily. The input for sequencing was CD8+ T cells sorted from blood, taken at week 4, from a patient treated with tofacitinib. The receptors originated from a human donor with alopecia areata.

This clone was counted between two and nine times. The rearrangement uses TRBV7-8 and TRBJ2-1; weak D call: TRBD2 (5 bases). Between the trimmed V and J ends, which lost 3 bases and 6 bases, there was a span of 9 bases. The CDR3 runs to 13 residues. Germline-derived CDR1 and CDR2 are SGHVS and FQNEAQ. Here the CDR3 reads CASSFGTSNEQFF. The CDR3 bases are TGTGCCAGCAGCTTTGGAACTAGCAATGAGCAGTTCTTC.

The rearrangement joins TRBV6-5 to TRBJ2-7; the match to TRBD1 covers 12 bases. The CDR3 sequence is 15 residues long. The germline V gene encodes CDR1 MNHEY and CDR2 SVGAGI. V trimming: 6 bases; J trimming: 2 bases; junction bases outside the gene matches: 5. The CDR3 sequence: CASRGRDRGPYEQYF. CDR3 nucleotide sequence: TGTGCCAGCAGGGGCCGGGACAGGGGGCCCTACGAGCAGTACTTC.

The rearrangement links TRBV29-1 to TRBJ1-1, with 7 bases that match TRBD1. CDR3 size: 12 residues. V trimming: 7 bases; J trimming: 5 bases; junction bases outside the gene matches: 7. Per the germline V gene, CDR1 is SQVTM and CDR2 is ANQGSEA. This CDR3 reads CSAPGGRTEAFF. The CDR3 DNA reads TGCAGCGCTCCAGGGGGTAGAACTGAAGCTTTCTTT.

In its sample, this clone was seen a few times. CDR3 nucleotides: TGTGCCAGCAGCATGGGCACCATTCCTCACTATGGCTACACCTTC. Translated, it gives CASSMGTIPHYGYTF. The chain couples TRBV7-9 to TRBJ1-2; D ambiguous. Trimming stripped 5 bases from V and 3 bases from J, with 16 bases between. CDR1 and CDR2 from the germline V gene are SEHNR and FQNEAQ (reference sequence). This CDR3 contains 15 residues.

The rearrangement links TRBV6-5 to TRBJ2-5, with TRBD1 matching over 9 bases. The CDR3 covers 14 residues. Germline V gene sequence: CDR1 MNHEY, CDR2 SVGAGI. V trimming: 6 bases; J trimming: 4 bases; junction bases outside the gene matches: 6. The CDR3: CASRAGTGRETQYF. The CDR3 bases are TGTGCCAGCAGAGCCGGGACAGGGCGAGAGACCCAGTACTTC.

The chain employs TRBV30 and TRBJ1-2; D is ambiguous. Deletions cut 1 base from V and 8 bases from J, with 14 bases between. Looked up from germline, CDR1 is GTSNPN and CDR2 is SVGIG (reference sequence). This CDR3 is built from 13 residues. CDR3 sequence: CAWSEGITRGYTF. Here the CDR3 DNA reads TGTGCCTGGAGTGAAGGGATCACGAGAGGCTACACCTTC.

This clone was counted a few times. The J gene is TRBJ2-5, the V gene TRBV9; no firm D call. The ends were cut back, 0 bases at V and 4 bases at J, with 13 bases in the middle. CDR1 is SGDLS and CDR2 is YYNGEE in the germline V gene. The CDR3 length is 15 residues. The CDR3 is CASSVGNRELETQYF. The CDR3 DNA is TGTGCCAGCAGCGTAGGTAATAGAGAGTTAGAGACCCAGTACTTC.

The J gene is TRBJ2-1, the V gene TRBV15; 13 bases align to TRBD2. CDR3 length: 16 residues. CDR1 is LNHNV and CDR2 is YYDKDF in the germline V gene (reference sequence). The trim removed 5 bases at V and 6 bases at J, leaving 7 bases unmatched. CDR3 DNA: TGTGCCACCAGCGCTACTAGCGGGAGGGCTTTCAATGAGCAGTTCTTC. Translating gives CATSATSGRAFNEQFF.

This sequence joins TRBV29-1 and TRBJ2-7; unclear D gene. The CDR3 covers 12 residues. CDR1 SQVTM and CDR2 ANQGSEA come from the germline V gene. Deletions cut 7 bases from V and 3 bases from J, with 13 bases between. The CDR3 protein is CSARLGNYEQYF. The CDR3 coding sequence is TGCAGCGCAAGACTGGGAAACTACGAGCAGTACTTC.

The chain links TRBV13 to TRBJ2-7; 14 bases fit TRBD2. V dropped 5 bases and J dropped 3; count of bases not matched to a gene: 6. Germline-derived CDR1 and CDR2 are PRHDT and FYEKMQ (reference sequence). This CDR3 is 16 amino acids long. This CDR3 is CASSGGLAGARYEQYF. CDR3 nucleotide sequence: TGTGCCAGCAGCGGGGGACTAGCGGGAGCCCGCTACGAGCAGTACTTC. The full variable domain, with the rest looked up from reference TRBV13 and TRBJ2-7, is AAGVIQSPRHLIKEKRETATLKCYPIPRHDTVYWYQQGPGQDPQFLISFYEKMQSDKGSIPDRFSAQQFSDYHSELNMSSLELGDSALYFCASSGGLAGARYEQYFGPGTRLTVT.

The table lists this clone with a few counts. The chain joins TRBV4-1 to TRBJ1-2; TRBD1 agrees at 9 bases. Germline loops: CDR1 MGHRA, CDR2 YSYEKL. Trimming cost V 4 bases and J 4 bases; bases outside gene matches: 13. The CDR3 contains 17 residues. DNA of the CDR3: TGCGCCAGCAGCCTCTCCGTGGGACAGGGCTCATTCTATGGCTACACCTTC. Translating it yields CASSLSVGQGSFYGYTF.

The rearrangement links TRBV7-9 to TRBJ2-7; D is unresolved. V was clipped by 3 bases and J by 5 bases, with 11 bases between them. The CDR3 covers 13 residues. Germline V CDR1 and CDR2: SEHNR, FQNEAQ (reference sequence). CDR3 loop: CASSFLGQDEQYF. CDR3 coding DNA: TGTGCCAGCAGCTTTCTGGGTCAAGACGAGCAGTACTTC. Complete variable domain (other parts from reference TRBV7-9 and TRBJ2-7): DTGVSQNPRHKITKRGQNVTFRCDPISEHNRLYWYRQTLGQGPEFLTYFQNEAQLEKSRLLSDRFSAERPKGSFSTLEIQRTEQGDSAMYLCASSFLGQDEQYFGPGTRLTVT.

The genes are TRBV7-9 and TRBJ1-5; D is unresolved. The V end was cut by 5 bases, the J end by 10 bases, with 9 bases between. The germline V gene has CDR1 SEHNR and CDR2 FQNEAQ (reference sequence). CDR3 size: 11 residues. The CDR3 here is CASSLLGPQHF. Here the CDR3 DNA reads TGTGCCAGCAGCCTCCTGGGACCCCAGCATTTT.

Written as DNA, the CDR3 is TGCGCCAGCAGCCAAGATATACCAGACTACGAGCAGTACTTC. Translating it yields CASSQDIPDYEQYF. The chain is built from TRBV4-1 and TRBJ2-7; unclear D gene. The germline V gene encodes CDR1 MGHRA and CDR2 YSYEKL. Trimming cost V 0 bases and J 3 bases, with 9 bases left between them. The CDR3 spans 14 residues.

This clone has a handful of counts. The V call is TRBV11-2, the J call TRBJ1-1; 8 bases fit TRBD1. This CDR3 spans 17 amino acids. V was pared by 5 bases and J by 1 base, with 12 bases of the junction left unmatched. The V gene's germline CDR1 is SGHAT and CDR2 FQNNGV. The DNA of the CDR3 is TGTGCCAGCAGCCAAACCCCGCCCGGACAGGGGAACACTGAAGCTTTCTTT. Translating gives CASSQTPPGQGNTEAFF.

This chain links TRBV29-1 with TRBJ2-1; TRBD2 agrees at 10 bases. V shed 0 bases, J shed 8 bases, and the junction held 4 bases outside the gene matches. The germline V gene encodes CDR1 SQVTM and CDR2 ANQGSEA. This CDR3 region has 14 residues. CDR3 protein: CSVEDSSGSHEQFF. The CDR3 coding sequence is TGCAGCGTTGAAGATTCTAGCGGGAGCCATGAGCAGTTCTTC.

J is TRBJ2-1 and V is TRBV10-2; tentatively, D is TRBD1 (5 bases). This CDR3 has 15 residues. The germline V and J ends were trimmed by 6 bases and 4 bases, with 16 bases remaining between them. Germline CDR1 WSHSY, CDR2 SAAADI. The CDR3 loop is CASRERGALYNEQFF. The DNA for the CDR3 is TGCGCCAGCAGAGAGCGTGGGGCCTTATACAATGAGCAGTTCTTC.

The CDR3 protein is CSVEEGTGHEQFF. DNA for the CDR3: TGCAGCGTTGAAGAAGGGACAGGACATGAGCAGTTCTTC. V and J are TRBV29-1 and TRBJ2-1; 8 bases fit TRBD1. V gave up 0 bases and J gave up 8 bases; unmatched junction bases: 3. Per the germline V gene, CDR1 is SQVTM and CDR2 is ANQGSEA. The CDR3 totals 13 residues.

This clone was recorded a few times. The V call is TRBV29-1, the J call TRBJ2-3; D uncertain. V was cut by 4 bases and J by 0 bases, with 8 bases left in between. This CDR3 region has 13 residues. Germline CDR1 and CDR2: SQVTM and ANQGSEA. CDR3 sequence: CSVGGDSTDTQYF. The CDR3 DNA sequence: TGCAGCGTTGGAGGTGACAGCACAGATACGCAGTATTTT.

The chain employs TRBV4-3 and TRBJ2-1; TRBD2 is a possible D gene (6 bases). Germline CDR1 is LGHNA and CDR2 is YSLEER. The CDR3 is made up of 14 amino acids. V lost 4 bases, J lost 8 bases, and 15 bases lay in between. CDR3 residues: CASSLRGFQYEQFF. The CDR3 coding sequence is TGCGCCAGCAGCCTCCGGGGGTTCCAATATGAGCAGTTCTTC.

The CDR3 loop reads CASGGGPGYEQYF. The DNA of the CDR3 is TGTGCCAGCGGTGGGGGACCAGGATACGAGCAGTACTTC. The gene calls are TRBV27 and TRBJ2-7, with D perhaps given as TRBD1 or TRBD2 (5 bases each). V was cut by 8 bases and J by 4 bases, with 15 bases left in between. Germline loops: CDR1 MNHEY, CDR2 SMNVEV (reference sequence). This CDR3 region has 13 residues.

This chain uses TRBV30 with TRBJ1-2; no firm D call. The CDR3 is 13 amino acids. CDR1 is GTSNPN and CDR2 is SVGIG in the germline V gene (reference sequence). V lost 4 bases to trimming and J lost 2 bases, with 11 bases between them. The DNA of the CDR3 is TGTGCCTGGACCGTTGGGCAGAACTATGGCTACACCTTC. Translated, it gives CAWTVGQNYGYTF.

The J gene is TRBJ2-7, the V gene TRBV29-1; 14 bases align to TRBD2. CDR3 length: 13 amino acids. Germline V lookup: CDR1 SQVTM, CDR2 ANQGSEA. V lost 7 bases to trimming and J lost 5 bases; unmatched junction nucleotides: 4. The CDR3 DNA follows: TGCAGCGCCGGGACTAGCGGGAGTAACGAGCAGTACTTC. Residues: CSAGTSGSNEQYF.

This clone showed up just a few times. The chain's CDR3 is CASTLIHNEQFF. The CDR3 nucleotides read TGTGCCAGCACCCTTATCCACAATGAGCAGTTCTTC. The chain employs TRBV11-2 and TRBJ2-1, with D unresolved. Germline assignment: CDR1 SGHAT and CDR2 FQNNGV. CDR3 length: 12 amino acids. Trimming left V 7 bases short and J 5 bases short, with 9 bases between.

This clone has only one observation. The J gene is TRBJ2-7, the V gene TRBV29-1; tentatively, D is TRBD1 (6 bases). This CDR3 contains 14 residues. Trimming shortened V by 4 bases and J by 3 bases, and 16 bases separated the two germline ends. Germline V gene data show CDR1 as SQVTM and CDR2 as ANQGSEA. CDR3 nucleotide sequence: TGCAGCGTTGCGAAACGGGACACGGACTACGAGCAGTACTTC. Amino acid sequence: CSVAKRDTDYEQYF.

The gene calls are TRBV6-1 and TRBJ1-1, with a possible D match to TRBD1 (6 bases). V was pared by 4 bases and J by 5 bases, with 14 bases between. CDR1 and CDR2 from the germline V gene are MNHNS and SASEGT. This CDR3 has 14 residues. CDR3 loop: CASSVAGAGTEAFF. The CDR3 DNA sequence: TGTGCCAGCAGTGTGGCAGGGGCAGGGACTGAAGCTTTCTTT.

The chain links TRBV29-1 to TRBJ2-1, with D maybe TRBD1 (5 bases). Germline V gene sequence: CDR1 SQVTM, CDR2 ANQGSEA. CDR3 size: 11 residues. The V end lost 7 bases, the J end lost 9 bases, and 13 bases lay between the germline ends. As DNA, the CDR3 is TGCAGCGCTGGGGCTGGGATTGAGCAGTTCTTC. Translation: CSAGAGIEQFF.

The sample holds a few counts of this clone. The CDR3 bases are TGTGCCAGCAGACCCCCGGGACAGGGCAATGGCTACACCTTC. Protein sequence: CASRPPGQGNGYTF. The rearrangement links TRBV27 to TRBJ1-2; 9 positions match TRBD1. CDR1 and CDR2 (germline): MNHEY, SMNVEV (reference sequence). The CDR3 is made up of 14 amino acids. With V trimmed by 6 bases and J by 6 bases, 8 bases remained unmatched.

This clone was observed a handful of times. This chain uses TRBV7-8 with TRBJ2-7, with 10 positions matching TRBD2. This CDR3 has 16 residues. The J segment lost 1 base and the V segment lost 1 base, leaving 4 bases of the junction unmatched. The germline gives CDR1 SGHVS, CDR2 FQNEAQ. In nucleotides, the CDR3 is TGTGCCAGCAGCTTAGGCAGTAGCGGGAGGTCCTACGAGCAGTACTTC. Its translation is CASSLGSSGRSYEQYF.

J is TRBJ2-2 and V is TRBV2, with 12 nucleotides matching TRBD2. The junction had 0 bases not matched to a gene; V was cut back by 1 base and J by 3 bases. Looked up from germline, CDR1 is SNHLY and CDR2 is FYNNEI. This CDR3 has 16 residues. The CDR3 nucleotides read TGTGCCAGCAGTGAAGGACTAGCGGGAGACACCGGGGAGCTGTTTTTT. It codes for CASSEGLAGDTGELFF.

CDR3: CASSSEGIANYGYTF. In DNA, the CDR3 is TGCGCCAGCAGCTCGGAGGGGATAGCTAACTATGGCTACACCTTC. This sequence joins TRBV4-3 and TRBJ1-2, with TRBD1 as a possible D gene (5 bases). Trimming took off 5 bases at V and 0 bases at J, with 13 bases between the two ends. This CDR3 spans 15 amino acids. In germline, CDR1 is LGHNA, CDR2 YSLEER.

This clone was found a few times. The genes are TRBV25-1 and TRBJ1-2, with 7 bases lining up with TRBD1. Germline lookup yields CDR1 MGHDK and CDR2 SYGVNS. This CDR3 is built from 14 residues. Trimming cost V 2 bases and J 6 bases; bases outside gene matches: 6. CDR3 coding DNA: TGTGCCAGCAGTGAAACAGGGGCGGCGGATGGCTACACCTTC. Translation gives CASSETGAADGYTF.